Each of the 24 T cell receptor beta chains below was sequenced from the same sample in a study of T cells in Graves' hyperthyroidism and ophthalmopathy. TCR beta CDR3 regions were amplified from RNA transcripts. First-round RT-PCR with HTBI primers amplified the TCR CDR3 region. A single record per CDR3 protein comes from TCRdb applying MiXCR to the multiplex PCR reads. The sample gives roughly 380,000 distinct CDR3 sequences, 18% of which show up once; about a sixth is in the top ten. Sequencing was performed on blood. The receptors were sampled from a woman aged 40 to 55 with Graves' ophthalmopathy.

A few counts support this clonotype. The V call is TRBV7-3, the J call TRBJ2-5; D unclear. Between the trimmed V and J ends, which lost 0 bases and 2 bases, there was a span of 4 bases. The germline V gene encodes CDR1 SGHTA and CDR2 FQGTGA. The CDR3 runs to 13 residues. This CDR3 reads CASSLTRQETQYF. The CDR3 DNA reads TGTGCCAGCAGCTTAACGAGGCAAGAGACCCAGTACTTC.

Ten or more counts support this clonotype. A much more abundant neighbour one base away suggests this may be a read error. The chain couples TRBV12-3 or TRBV12-4 to TRBJ2-7; TRBD2 matches 8 bases. The CDR3 contains 13 residues. J gave up 3 bases and V 8 bases, and 6 bases lay outside the gene matches. The CDR3 spells CASGVAGIYEQYF. As DNA, the CDR3 is TGTGCCAGCGGTGTAGCGGGGATCTACGAGCAGTACTTC.

In its sample, this clonotype was seen many times. The J gene is TRBJ1-1, the V gene TRBV6-5; D call uncertain. The germline CDR1 and CDR2 sequences are MNHEY and SVGAGI. The CDR3 extends over 14 amino acids. V shed 2 bases and J shed 4 bases, with 11 bases lying between them. In nucleotides, the CDR3 is TGTGCCAGCAGTTACGTGTTGAGGAGCACTGAAGCTTTCTTT. Translation: CASSYVLRSTEAFF.

There are a few counts of this clonotype. This chain uses TRBV7-9 with TRBJ1-2; D unresolved. The CDR3 has 14 residues. The germline gives CDR1 SEHNR, CDR2 FQNEAQ (reference sequence). Trimming stripped 4 bases from V and 2 bases from J, with 11 bases between. CDR3 sequence reads: CASSSPPGNYGYTF. The CDR3 coding sequence is TGTGCCAGCAGCTCCCCCCCGGGGAACTATGGCTACACCTTC.

This clonotype was recorded many times. V is TRBV27 and J is TRBJ2-2; D unresolved. Germline CDR1 MNHEY, CDR2 SMNVEV (reference sequence). The CDR3 has 15 amino acids. Deletions cut 5 bases from V and 0 bases from J, with 10 bases between. The CDR3 reads CASSLRMANTGELFF. CDR3 coding DNA: TGTGCCAGCAGTCTCAGGATGGCGAACACCGGGGAGCTGTTTTTT.

This clonotype showed up just a few times. The V call is TRBV28, the J call TRBJ1-2; D call uncertain. CDR1 is MDHEN and CDR2 is SYDVKM in the germline V gene. The V end lost 4 bases, the J end lost 4 bases, and 13 bases lay between the germline ends. There are 14 residues in the CDR3. CDR3 amino acids: CASSSSDGSYGYTF. The CDR3 DNA sequence: TGTGCCAGCAGTTCATCGGACGGAAGCTATGGCTACACCTTC.

This clonotype has a count of ten or more. This chain uses TRBV5-1 with TRBJ2-5; D tentatively reads TRBD1 or TRBD2 (6 bases each). The germline V and J ends were trimmed by 5 bases and 5 bases, with 13 bases remaining between them. The CDR3 has 13 amino acids. Germline lookup yields CDR1 SGHRS and CDR2 YFSETQ. The CDR3 reads CASRGPGGETQYF. The CDR3 DNA sequence: TGCGCCAGCAGGGGACCCGGGGGCGAGACCCAGTACTTC.

This clonotype was detected many times. The rearrangement joins TRBV20-1 to TRBJ1-2, with D possibly being TRBD1 (5 bases). Trimming removed 5 bases at V and 5 bases at J, with 15 bases between. This CDR3 spans 13 amino acids. Per germline, CDR1 DFQATT and CDR2 SNEGSKA (reference sequence). CDR3 bases: TGCAGTGCTTTCTCCGGGACGGGTTATGGCTACACCTTC. Residues: CSAFSGTGYGYTF.

This clonotype was seen ten or more times. The V call is TRBV28, the J call TRBJ2-2, with 14 bases aligning to TRBD2. With 4 bases clipped from V and 3 bases from J, the junction kept 4 bases outside the gene matches. This CDR3 region has 17 residues. Germline CDR1 MDHEN, CDR2 SYDVKM. The CDR3 is CASSWGTSGSDTGELFF. The CDR3 region has the DNA TGTGCCAGCAGTTGGGGGACTAGCGGGAGTGACACCGGGGAGCTGTTTTTT.

This clonotype was seen many times. A junction end diverges from the germline sequence, so it may reflect a read error. The rearrangement joins TRBV12-3 or TRBV12-4 to TRBJ2-2; unclear D gene. This CDR3 spans 11 amino acids. CDR3 sequence: CASSFTRELFF. CDR3 DNA: TGTGCCAGCAGTTTCACCAGGGAGCTGTTTTTT.

This chain joins TRBV6-2 or TRBV6-3 and TRBJ1-5; D gene uncertain. Trimming left V 5 bases short and J 0 bases short, with 11 bases between. This CDR3 is 15 amino acids long. From germline, CDR1 is MNHEY and CDR2 SVGEGT. CDR3 DNA sequence: TGTGCCAGCAGTAATACAATGGATAGCAATCAGCCCCAGCATTTT. Amino acids: CASSNTMDSNQPQHF.

In this sample, this clonotype turned up many times. The chain links TRBV12-3 or TRBV12-4 to TRBJ2-7; D possibly uses TRBD1 or TRBD2 (6 bases each). The CDR3 is made up of 15 amino acids. Trimming took 6 bases from V and 2 from J, leaving 17 bases between them. CDR3 sequence reads: CASRDSNGGAYEQYF. CDR3 nucleotides: TGTGCCAGCAGGGACAGCAACGGCGGGGCCTACGAGCAGTACTTC.

This rearrangement joins TRBV5-1 to TRBJ2-7; TRBD1 agrees at 12 bases. The germline CDR1 and CDR2 sequences are SGHRS and YFSETQ. J lost 4 bases, V lost 4 bases, and 9 bases had no gene match. The CDR3 runs 16 residues. CDR3 residues: CASSNRDRGRRYEQYF. The CDR3, as DNA: TGCGCCAGCAGCAACCGGGACAGGGGGCGAAGGTACGAGCAGTACTTC. Drawing the rest from reference TRBV5-1 and TRBJ2-7, the complete variable domain is KAGVTQTPRYLIKTRGQQVTLSCSPISGHRSVSWYQQTPGQGLQFLFEYFSETQRNKGNFPGRFSGRQFSNSRSEMNVSTLELGDSALYLCASSNRDRGRRYEQYFGPGTRLTVT.

Ten or more counts support this clonotype. The CDR3 DNA sequence: TGTGCCAGCACGACAGTCCAGCGCACTGAAGCTTTCTTT. Protein product: CASTTVQRTEAFF. This rearrangement joins TRBV28 to TRBJ1-1; a possible D gene is TRBD1 (5 bases). V lost 7 bases and J 4 bases, leaving 13 bases between the germline ends. Germline CDR1 and CDR2: MDHEN and SYDVKM. CDR3 length equals 13 residues.

The table lists this clonotype with many counts. The chain recombines TRBV11-2 with TRBJ2-6; D is unresolved. The CDR3 consists of 16 residues. Germline V gene data show CDR1 as SGHAT and CDR2 as FQNNGV. The V and J ends lost 6 bases and 2 bases respectively, with 14 bases between them. The CDR3 loop is CASSPRSGAGANVLTF. The CDR3 region has the DNA TGTGCCAGCAGTCCCCGCTCCGGCGCTGGGGCCAACGTCCTGACTTTC.

The CDR3 DNA reads as TGTGCCAGCAGCTTAGGGGGCGCCTCCTACGAGCAGTTCTTC. Translation gives CASSLGGASYEQFF. This chain links TRBV7-9 with TRBJ2-7, with D possibly TRBD1 on 5 matching bases. The J call is uncertain, as TRBJ2-1 better fits the DNA end. The germline CDR1 and CDR2 sequences are SEHNR and FQNEAQ (reference sequence). The CDR3 sequence is 14 residues long.

The chain combines TRBV7-9 with TRBJ2-7; tentatively, D is TRBD2 (5 bases). The V gene lost 5 bases and the J gene lost 6 bases, with 20 bases spanning the gap. The CDR3 runs 15 residues. Germline V CDR1 and CDR2: SEHNR, FQNEAQ (reference sequence). CDR3 sequence: CASSPLGPAPGEQYF. The CDR3, as DNA: TGTGCCAGCAGCCCACTAGGCCCCGCTCCGGGCGAGCAGTACTTC.

In its sample, this clonotype was seen many times. The V and J genes are TRBV27 and TRBJ2-5; the D gene is possibly TRBD1 (5 bases). The CDR3 is 15 amino acids. Germline CDR1 and CDR2: MNHEY and SMNVEV (reference sequence). Trimming took off 4 bases at V and 3 bases at J, with 15 bases between the two ends. The CDR3 region is CASSSAGLEKETQYF. In nucleotides, the CDR3 is TGTGCCAGCAGTTCGGCAGGGCTGGAGAAAGAGACCCAGTACTTC.

This clonotype was recorded many times. The chain uses TRBV6-2 or TRBV6-3 and TRBJ2-5; 12 bases fit TRBD2. CDR3 size: 17 residues. V trimming: 3 bases; J trimming: 5 bases; junction bases outside the gene matches: 10. From germline, CDR1 is MNHEY and CDR2 SVGEGT. The CDR3: CASSYSETSGRRETQYF. Written as DNA, the CDR3 is TGTGCCAGCAGTTATTCAGAGACTAGCGGGAGACGGGAGACCCAGTACTTC.

The sample holds many counts of this clonotype. The chain employs TRBV27 and TRBJ2-2; 7 bases map to TRBD1. Trimming took 5 bases from V and 5 from J; bases not matched to a gene: 14. The germline gives CDR1 MNHEY, CDR2 SMNVEV (reference sequence). This CDR3 spans 17 amino acids. The CDR3 region is CASSPSPGTETTGELFF. CDR3 coding DNA: TGTGCCAGCAGTCCCTCCCCCGGGACAGAGACTACCGGGGAGCTGTTTTTT.

This clonotype was counted at least ten times. V gene TRBV9 combines with J gene TRBJ1-2, with a tentative D call TRBD1 (5 bases). This CDR3 has 14 amino acids. Germline-derived CDR1 and CDR2 are SGDLS and YYNGEE. The V end lost 3 bases, the J end lost 3 bases, and 12 bases lay between the germline ends. This CDR3 reads CASSEKGRDYGYTF. DNA for the CDR3: TGTGCCAGCAGCGAGAAGGGGCGCGACTATGGCTACACCTTC.

This clonotype was counted at least ten times. The rearrangement uses TRBV7-2 and TRBJ2-7, with 7 bases that match TRBD2. Germline V lookup: CDR1 SGHTA, CDR2 FQGNSA. V lost 3 bases to trimming and J lost 7 bases; unmatched junction nucleotides: 9. CDR3 length: 14 amino acids. Here the CDR3 DNA reads TGTGCCAGCAGCTTTGCGGGAGCCATAGGGGAGCAGTACTTC. This gives the protein CASSFAGAIGEQYF.

V is TRBV11-2 and J is TRBJ2-5; 9 nucleotides match TRBD2. CDR3 length: 18 amino acids. The germline CDR1 and CDR2 sequences are SGHAT and FQNNGV. V lost 5 bases to trimming and J lost 2 bases; unmatched junction nucleotides: 15. In DNA form, the CDR3 reads TGTGCCAGCAGCGTAATGGTGTCCAGCGGGGGGACTCAAGAGACCCAGTACTTC. This encodes CASSVMVSSGGTQETQYF.

This clonotype was seen many times. The gene calls are TRBV7-8 and TRBJ1-5; D gene unclear. The CDR3 is 15 residues long. V gave up 2 bases and J gave up 1 base, with 9 bases separating them. CDR1 is SGHVS and CDR2 is FQNEAQ in the germline V gene. CDR3: CASSLSVLSNQPQHF. DNA of the CDR3: TGTGCCAGCAGCTTATCGGTCCTGAGCAATCAGCCCCAGCATTTT.